A single sample is the source of the 25 T cell receptor beta chains below, sequenced in a study of T cell responses to AZD1222 COVID-19 vaccine. Measured with immunoSEQ multiplex PCR; TCRdb has only the in-frame clones, and not every one. The sample lists about 150,000 clones, 80% to 95% seen once, with about 3.3% in the top ten. The sample here was peripheral blood, taken 28 days after the second AZD1222 dose. The receptors come from an adult who received the AZD1222 COVID-19 vaccine.

This clone was detected only once. V is TRBV7-9 and J is TRBJ2-1, with a possible D match to TRBD2 (6 bases). The CDR3 has 17 residues. Trimming pared 4 bases from V and 8 bases from J, leaving 24 bases between. Germline V gene lookup returns CDR1 SEHNR and CDR2 FQNEAQ (reference sequence). The CDR3 coding sequence is TGTGCCAGCAGCTCCATAAGGACTATCCAATCCGAAGATGAGCAGTTCTTC. Translated: CASSSIRTIQSEDEQFF.

The chain recombines TRBV6-5 with TRBJ2-1; tentative D call: TRBD2 (5 bases). Germline-derived CDR1 and CDR2 are MNHEY and SVGAGI. The CDR3 runs 13 residues. Trimming took off 6 bases at V and 2 bases at J, with 8 bases between the two ends. The CDR3 reads CASRALAYNEQFF. In DNA, the CDR3 is TGTGCCAGCAGGGCACTAGCCTACAATGAGCAGTTCTTC.

This sequence joins TRBV6-4 and TRBJ2-2; either TRBD1 or TRBD2 may supply D (5 bases each). Trimming stripped 9 bases from V and 5 bases from J, with 28 bases between. The CDR3 length is 18 residues. Germline CDR1 MRHNA, CDR2 SNTAGT. The CDR3 sequence is CARITSTGPPGGTGELFF. In DNA, the CDR3 is TGTGCCAGGATAACCTCGACCGGGCCCCCTGGGGGAACCGGGGAGCTGTTTTTT.

This clone was picked up a small number of times. The V gene is TRBV28, the J gene TRBJ1-2; D is uncertain. Between the trimmed V and J ends, which lost 1 base and 1 base, there was a span of 7 bases. Per the germline V gene, CDR1 is MDHEN and CDR2 is SYDVKM. The CDR3 totals 14 residues. The chain's CDR3 is CASSLYQLNYGYTF. CDR3 DNA: TGTGCCAGCAGTTTATATCAACTTAACTATGGCTACACCTTC.

The CDR3 protein is CASSQGVSGSTAYNEQFF. Written as DNA, the CDR3 is TGCGCCAGCAGCCAAGGGGTTAGCGGGAGCACGGCCTACAATGAGCAGTTCTTC. V is TRBV4-3 and J is TRBJ2-1; the match to TRBD2 covers 9 bases. V shed 1 base and J 2 bases; nucleotides not matched to a gene: 9. The CDR3 consists of 18 residues. Germline V gives CDR1 LGHNA, CDR2 YSLEER.

The chain is built from TRBV27 and TRBJ1-5; 10 bases fit TRBD1. Looked up from germline, CDR1 is MNHEY and CDR2 is SMNVEV (reference sequence). The CDR3 runs to 14 residues. V shed 7 bases, J shed 7 bases, and the junction held 7 bases outside the gene matches. The CDR3 spells CASNRQGADQPQHF. CDR3 in DNA: TGTGCCAGCAACCGACAGGGGGCCGACCAGCCCCAGCATTTT.

This clone occurred once. The rearrangement links TRBV30 to TRBJ2-5, with TRBD2 identical over 10 bases. This CDR3 has 14 residues. V shed 4 bases, J shed 5 bases, and the junction held 7 bases outside the gene matches. Germline CDR1 is GTSNPN and CDR2 is SVGIG (reference sequence). CDR3 sequence reads: CAWTPGTSEETQYF. The CDR3 DNA reads as TGTGCCTGGACCCCTGGGACTAGCGAGGAGACCCAGTACTTC.

The chain is built from TRBV5-5 and TRBJ2-4; 10 bases are a match to TRBD2. V gave up 3 bases and J gave up 0 bases; unmatched junction bases: 3. The CDR3 contains 16 residues. The germline V gene encodes CDR1 SGHKS and CDR2 YYEKEE (reference sequence). CDR3 in DNA: TGTGCCAGCAGCTCTCGACTAGCGGGAGCCAAAAACATTCAGTACTTC. Protein: CASSSRLAGAKNIQYF.

V usage is TRBV4-2 and J usage is TRBJ2-5; D possibly corresponds to TRBD2 (6 bases). The CDR3 runs 15 residues. V lost 0 bases and J lost 5, with 13 bases in between. Germline CDR1 reads LGHNA; CDR2 reads YNFKEQ. The CDR3 loop is CASSQDLSGQETQYF. The CDR3 DNA reads as TGTGCCAGCAGCCAAGATTTGAGCGGGCAGGAGACCCAGTACTTC.

The chain combines TRBV19 with TRBJ2-1; D remains ambiguous. Looked up from germline, CDR1 is LNHDA and CDR2 is SQIVND (reference sequence). There are 15 residues in the CDR3. Trimming took off 1 base at V and 6 bases at J, with 13 bases between the two ends. The CDR3 is CASSIGTLKLNEQFF. DNA of the CDR3: TGTGCCAGTAGTATAGGCACTCTCAAACTCAATGAGCAGTTCTTC. Filled out from reference TRBV19 and TRBJ2-1, the complete variable domain reads DGGITQSPKYLFRKEGQNVTLSCEQNLNHDAMYWYRQDPGQGLRLIYYSQIVNDFQKGDIAEGYSVSREKKESFPLTVTSAQKNPTAFYLCASSIGTLKLNEQFFGPGTRLTVL.

The V and J genes are TRBV12-3 or TRBV12-4 and TRBJ1-2; possibly TRBD1 for D (6 bases). With 3 bases removed from V and 4 bases from J, the gap between germline ends came to 9 bases. This CDR3 has 13 residues. The CDR3 sequence: CASSLAGVYGYTF. In DNA form, the CDR3 reads TGTGCCAGCAGTTTGGCAGGGGTCTATGGCTACACCTTC.

V and J are TRBV19 and TRBJ1-5, with D tentatively TRBD1 (6 bases). Germline lookup yields CDR1 LNHDA and CDR2 SQIVND (reference sequence). V lost 8 bases, J lost 3 bases, and 14 bases lay in between. The CDR3 loop spans 14 amino acids. The CDR3 here is CASQPQGSNQPQHF. CDR3 DNA: TGTGCCAGTCAACCACAGGGATCCAATCAGCCCCAGCATTTT.

The chain uses TRBV2 and TRBJ2-7, with 10 bases aligning to TRBD1. Germline CDR1 SNHLY, CDR2 FYNNEI. This CDR3 comprises 13 residues. The trim removed 8 bases at V and 1 base at J, leaving 2 bases unmatched. The DNA of the CDR3 is TGTGCCAGCGACAGGGGGCCTTCCTACGAGCAGTACTTC. It translates to CASDRGPSYEQYF.

The chain uses TRBV28 and TRBJ1-6; D is perhaps TRBD1 (5 bases). There are 14 residues in the CDR3. Deletions cut 6 bases from V and 9 bases from J, with 15 bases between. The germline gives CDR1 MDHEN, CDR2 SYDVKM. The CDR3 loop reads CASRMDTSGSPLHF. CDR3 in DNA: TGTGCCAGCAGAATGGACACCTCGGGTTCACCCCTCCACTTT.

CDR3 in DNA: TGTGCCAGCAGTTTATCGACTGGGGCCAACGTCCTGACTTTC. The encoded protein is CASSLSTGANVLTF. The chain couples TRBV27 to TRBJ2-6; D gene ambiguous. The CDR3 is 14 residues long. CDR1 and CDR2 from the germline V gene are MNHEY and SMNVEV (reference sequence). The V gene lost 0 bases and the J gene lost 2 bases, with 2 bases spanning the gap. The full variable domain, its missing parts supplied by reference TRBV27 and TRBJ2-6, is EAQVTQNPRYLITVTGKKLTVTCSQNMNHEYMSWYRQDPGLGLRQIYYSMNVEVTDKGDVPEGYKVSRKEKRNFPLILESPSPNQTSLYFCASSLSTGANVLTFGAGSRLTVL.

The genes are TRBV11-3 and TRBJ2-3; 9 nucleotides match TRBD1. In germline, CDR1 is SGHNT, CDR2 YENEEA. V shed 5 bases, J shed 8 bases, and the junction held 11 bases outside the gene matches. This CDR3 has 15 residues. The CDR3 is CASSPGTGFHRTQYF. CDR3 in DNA: TGTGCCAGCAGCCCCGGGACAGGGTTTCATCGTACGCAGTATTTT.

By proportion, this clone is medium-sized (0.01 to 0.1%). This chain connects TRBV28 to TRBJ2-7; D assignment may be TRBD1 or TRBD2 (5 bases each). This CDR3 is 16 amino acids long. Germline lookup yields CDR1 MDHEN and CDR2 SYDVKM. V was shortened by 1 base and J by 0 bases, with 13 bases between the two germline ends. The CDR3 nucleotides are TGTGCCAGCAGTTTATCTCCCGGGACCAACTCCTACGAGCAGTACTTC. Translating it yields CASSLSPGTNSYEQYF.

V is TRBV27 and J is TRBJ2-1; D gene ambiguous. Trimming shortened V by 2 bases and J by 1 base, and 6 bases separated the two germline ends. This CDR3 has 14 amino acids. Germline loops: CDR1 MNHEY, CDR2 SMNVEV (reference sequence). The CDR3 loop is CASSLDYSYNEQFF. DNA for the CDR3: TGTGCCAGCAGTTTAGATTATTCCTACAATGAGCAGTTCTTC.

The chain links TRBV2 to TRBJ2-7; the D is unclear. CDR1 SNHLY and CDR2 FYNNEI come from the germline V gene. With 4 bases removed from V and 3 bases from J, the gap between germline ends came to 7 bases. The CDR3 is 12 amino acids. CDR3 amino acids: CASSGINYEQYF. The CDR3 DNA reads as TGTGCCAGCAGTGGCATAAACTACGAGCAGTACTTC.

The chain uses TRBV5-5 and TRBJ2-7, with D uncertain. The CDR3 spans 16 residues. Between the trimmed V and J ends, which lost 0 bases and 7 bases, there was a span of 20 bases. CDR1 is SGHKS, CDR2 YYEKEE, per germline (reference sequence). CDR3 sequence reads: CASSLEGLLSAREQYF. Here the CDR3 DNA reads TGTGCCAGCAGCTTGGAAGGCCTTTTAAGCGCGCGGGAGCAGTACTTC.

In its sample, this clone was seen once. The rearrangement links TRBV27 to TRBJ1-5; D remains unclear. CDR3 length: 13 amino acids. Per germline, CDR1 MNHEY and CDR2 SMNVEV (reference sequence). V lost 3 bases and J lost 2, with 5 bases in between. The CDR3 DNA reads as TGTGCCAGCAGTTTTGGGGGCAATCAGCCCCAGCATTTT. Translating it yields CASSFGGNQPQHF.

The V and J genes are TRBV6-2 or TRBV6-3 and TRBJ1-5; no clear D. The CDR3 totals 13 residues. Trimming cost V 1 base and J 7 bases, with 8 bases left between them. The V gene's germline CDR1 is MNHEY and CDR2 SVGEGT. The CDR3 nucleotides are TGTGCCAGCAGTTACTATGGAGACCAGCCCCAGCATTTT. Translating gives CASSYYGDQPQHF.

The chain combines TRBV6-1 with TRBJ2-1, with D possibly matching TRBD1 (6 bases). Germline V gives CDR1 MNHNS, CDR2 SASEGT. V was cut by 5 bases and J by 13 bases, with 12 bases left in between. The CDR3 spans 11 residues. Here the CDR3 reads CASSSGEQQFF. The CDR3 DNA reads as TGTGCCAGCAGTTCAGGGGAGCAACAGTTCTTC.

The chain recombines TRBV5-4 with TRBJ2-5; TRBD1 matches 8 bases. Per germline, CDR1 SGHNT and CDR2 YYREEE (reference sequence). The V and J ends lost 4 bases and 3 bases, in that order; junction bases with no gene match: 2. The CDR3 is made up of 13 amino acids. CDR3 nucleotide sequence: TGTGCCAGCAGCCCGGACAGGGAAGAGACCCAGTACTTC. Protein: CASSPDREETQYF.

This clone has only a few counts. This chain uses TRBV18 with TRBJ1-5, with 8 bases matching TRBD1. The CDR3 consists of 16 residues. In germline, CDR1 is KGHSH, CDR2 LQKENI. Germline trimming cut 3 bases from V and 2 bases from J; bases unmatched to any gene: 6. CDR3 nucleotide sequence: TGTGCCAGCTCACCCTCCGACAGGGGTGGCAATCAGCCCCAGCATTTT. As protein: CASSPSDRGGNQPQHF.